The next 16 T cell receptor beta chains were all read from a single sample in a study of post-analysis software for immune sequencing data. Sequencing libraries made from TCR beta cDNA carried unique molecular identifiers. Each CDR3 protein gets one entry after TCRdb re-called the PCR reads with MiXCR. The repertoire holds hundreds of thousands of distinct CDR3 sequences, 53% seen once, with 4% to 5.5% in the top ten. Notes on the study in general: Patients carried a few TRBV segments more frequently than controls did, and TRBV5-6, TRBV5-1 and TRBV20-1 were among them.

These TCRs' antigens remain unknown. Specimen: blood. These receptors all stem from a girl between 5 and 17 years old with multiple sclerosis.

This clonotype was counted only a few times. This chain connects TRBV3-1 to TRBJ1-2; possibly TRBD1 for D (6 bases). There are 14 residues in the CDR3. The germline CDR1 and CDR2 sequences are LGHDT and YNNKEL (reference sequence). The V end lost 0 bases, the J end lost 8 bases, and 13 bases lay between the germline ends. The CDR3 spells CASSQDTGRGGYTF. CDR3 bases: TGTGCCAGCAGCCAAGACACAGGGCGGGGCGGCTACACCTTC.

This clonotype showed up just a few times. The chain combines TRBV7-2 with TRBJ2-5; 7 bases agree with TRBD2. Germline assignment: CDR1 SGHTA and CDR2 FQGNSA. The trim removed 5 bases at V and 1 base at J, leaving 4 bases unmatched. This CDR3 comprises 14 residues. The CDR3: CASSPRLAQETQYF. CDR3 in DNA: TGTGCCAGCAGCCCCCGACTAGCCCAAGAGACCCAGTACTTC.

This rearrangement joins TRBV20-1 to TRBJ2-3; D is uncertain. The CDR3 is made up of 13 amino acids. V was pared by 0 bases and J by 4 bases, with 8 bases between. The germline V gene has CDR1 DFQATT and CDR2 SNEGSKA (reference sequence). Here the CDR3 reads CSARDRPADTQYF. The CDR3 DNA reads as TGCAGTGCTAGAGATCGTCCGGCAGATACGCAGTATTTT.

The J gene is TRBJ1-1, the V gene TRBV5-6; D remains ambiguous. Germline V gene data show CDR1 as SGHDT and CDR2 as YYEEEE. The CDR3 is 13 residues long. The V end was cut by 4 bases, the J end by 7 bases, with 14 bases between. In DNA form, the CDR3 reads TGTGCCAGCAGCCCAGTCCGAGGATATGAAGCTTTCTTT. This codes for CASSPVRGYEAFF. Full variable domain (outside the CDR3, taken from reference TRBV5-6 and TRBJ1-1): DAGVTQSPTHLIKTRGQQVTLRCSPKSGHDTVSWYQQALGQGPQFIFQYYEEEERQRGNFPDRFSGHQFPNYSSELNVNALLLGDSALYLCASSPVRGYEAFFGQGTRLTVV.

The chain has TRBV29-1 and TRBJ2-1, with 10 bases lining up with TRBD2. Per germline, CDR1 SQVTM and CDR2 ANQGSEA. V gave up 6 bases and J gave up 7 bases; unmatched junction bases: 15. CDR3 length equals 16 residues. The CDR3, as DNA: TGCAGCGTGGATCGGGGGTGGCTAGCGGGAGTTAATGAGCAGTTCTTC. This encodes CSVDRGWLAGVNEQFF.

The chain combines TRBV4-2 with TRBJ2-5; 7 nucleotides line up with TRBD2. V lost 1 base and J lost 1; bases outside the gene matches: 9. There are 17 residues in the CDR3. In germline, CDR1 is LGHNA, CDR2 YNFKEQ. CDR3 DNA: TGTGCCAGCAGCCAAGTTGCCGGGACTATCGGCCAAGAGACCCAGTACTTC. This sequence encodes CASSQVAGTIGQETQYF.

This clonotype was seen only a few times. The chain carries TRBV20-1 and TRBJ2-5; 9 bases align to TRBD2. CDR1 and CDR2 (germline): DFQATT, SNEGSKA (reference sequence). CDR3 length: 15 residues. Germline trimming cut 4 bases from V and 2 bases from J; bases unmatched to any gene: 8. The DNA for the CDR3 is TGCAGTGCTAACCGGATCCTAGCGGGGCAAGAGACCCAGTACTTC. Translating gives CSANRILAGQETQYF.

The CDR3 reads CASSLHETLGYTF. In nucleotides, the CDR3 is TGTGCCAGCAGTCTACACGAGACGTTGGGCTACACCTTC. This sequence joins TRBV12-3 or TRBV12-4 and TRBJ1-2; D call uncertain. There are 13 residues in the CDR3. Deletions cut 5 bases from V and 8 bases from J, with 15 bases between.

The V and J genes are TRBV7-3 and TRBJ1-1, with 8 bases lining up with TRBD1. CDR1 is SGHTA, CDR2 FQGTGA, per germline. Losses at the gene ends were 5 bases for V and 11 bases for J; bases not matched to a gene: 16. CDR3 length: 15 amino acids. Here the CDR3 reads CASSPLGPGGMGAFF. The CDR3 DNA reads TGTGCCAGCAGCCCATTGGGGCCAGGGGGCATGGGGGCTTTCTTT. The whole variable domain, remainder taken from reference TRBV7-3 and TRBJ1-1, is GAGVSQTPSNKVTEKGKYVELRCDPISGHTALYWYRQSLGQGPEFLIYFQGTGAADDSGLPNDRFFAVRPEGSVSTLKIQRTERGDSAVYLCASSPLGPGGMGAFFGQGTRLTVV.

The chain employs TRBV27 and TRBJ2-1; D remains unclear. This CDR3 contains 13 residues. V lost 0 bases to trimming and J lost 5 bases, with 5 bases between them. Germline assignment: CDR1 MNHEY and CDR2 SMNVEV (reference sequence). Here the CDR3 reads CASSLSSDNEQFF. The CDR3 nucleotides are TGTGCCAGCAGTTTATCGTCGGACAATGAGCAGTTCTTC.

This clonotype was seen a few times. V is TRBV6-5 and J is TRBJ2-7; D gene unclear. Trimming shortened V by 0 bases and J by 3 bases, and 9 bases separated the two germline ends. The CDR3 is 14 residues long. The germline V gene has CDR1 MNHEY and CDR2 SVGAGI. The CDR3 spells CASSYSPRSYEQYF. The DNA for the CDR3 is TGTGCCAGCAGTTACTCGCCTAGGAGCTACGAGCAGTACTTC.

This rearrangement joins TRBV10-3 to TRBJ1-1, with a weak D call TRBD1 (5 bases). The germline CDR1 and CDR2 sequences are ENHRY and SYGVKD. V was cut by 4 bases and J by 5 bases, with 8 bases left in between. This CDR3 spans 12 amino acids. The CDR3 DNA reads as TGTGCCATCAGTGGGAGGGGTACTGAAGCTTTCTTT. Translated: CAISGRGTEAFF.

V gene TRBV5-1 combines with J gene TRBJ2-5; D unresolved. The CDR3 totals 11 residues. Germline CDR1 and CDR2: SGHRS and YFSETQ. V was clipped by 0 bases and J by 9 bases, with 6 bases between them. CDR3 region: CASSLDKAQYF. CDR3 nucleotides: TGCGCCAGCAGCTTGGATAAGGCCCAGTACTTC.

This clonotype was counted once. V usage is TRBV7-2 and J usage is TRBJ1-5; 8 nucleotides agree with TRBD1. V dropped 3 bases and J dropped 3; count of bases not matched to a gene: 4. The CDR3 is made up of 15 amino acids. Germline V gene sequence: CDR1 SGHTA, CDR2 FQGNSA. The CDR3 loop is CASSFGDRFNQPQHF. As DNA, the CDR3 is TGTGCCAGCAGCTTTGGGGACAGGTTCAATCAGCCCCAGCATTTT.

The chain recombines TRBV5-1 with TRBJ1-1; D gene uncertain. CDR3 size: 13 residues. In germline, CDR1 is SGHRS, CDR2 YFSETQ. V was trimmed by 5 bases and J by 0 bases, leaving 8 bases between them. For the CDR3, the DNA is TGCGCCAGCAGGTTCCTAGTGAACACTGAAGCTTTCTTT. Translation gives CASRFLVNTEAFF.

DNA of the CDR3: TGCAGTGCTAGAGATCTGGCAGTCTCCTACGAGCAGTACTTC. This translates into CSARDLAVSYEQYF. The chain has TRBV20-1 and TRBJ2-7, with D uncertain. The V and J ends lost 0 bases and 0 bases respectively, with 9 bases between them. Germline CDR1 and CDR2: DFQATT and SNEGSKA (reference sequence). This CDR3 spans 14 amino acids.